Sequencing of this TCR beta chain was carried out in a study of cytomegalovirus exposure and HLA in healthy donors. Germline V gene sequence: CDR1 MGHDK, CDR2 SYGVNS. V lost 1 base and J lost 0, with 9 bases in between. There are 15 residues in the CDR3. The PCR had 60 Vbeta and 13 Jbeta primers. Profiling relied on immunoSEQ multiplex PCR, and the TCRdb table lists in-frame clones only, not all of them. The sample includes roughly 190,000 clones, roughly a tenth of them seen just once. The clonotype comes from a woman in her twenties or thirties in good health and CMV-seropositive. V gene TRBV25-1 combines with J gene TRBJ2-5; TRBD2 is a possible D gene (6 bases). The specimen sequenced was PBMCs. CDR3: CASSEFGGYQETQYF. The CDR3 region has the DNA TGTGCCAGCAGTGAATTTGGGGGGTACCAAGAGACCCAGTACTTC.